A selection of T cell receptor beta chains follows, all from one sample in a study of T-cell reconstitution after alpha-beta-depleted transplantation in children. TCRdb used MiXCR to reprocess the PCR reads, holding one entry per CDR3 protein. This sample has approximately 800,000 distinct CDR3 sequences; around 17% occur once, and the top ten carry approximately 5%. This sample comprised PBMCs, mostly from graft donor cells, obtained 360 days after TCRalphabeta/CD19-depleted stem cell transplant. The receptors were gathered from a male patient between 10 and 17 years old who had a stem cell transplant for acute lymphoblastic leukemia, so the T cells may come from the graft donor. CDR3s include the opening cysteine and the closing phenylalanine or tryptophan. A D gene is named only where the DNA matches it firmly. The size of a clone is reported for some rows only, either as once, few or many, or as a class for expanded clones.

CDR3aa: CASGSSGSSYEQYF
CDR3nt: TGTGCCAGCGGGAGTTCGGGGTCCTCCTACGAGCAGTACTTC
v_gene: TRBV5-5
d_gene: NA
j_gene: TRBJ2-7
abundance: few

CDR3aa: CASSSKPRKDTDTQYF
CDR3nt: TGCGCCAGCAGTTCTAAACCCAGGAAGGACACAGATACGCAGTATTTT
v_gene: TRBV10-1
d_gene: NA
j_gene: TRBJ2-3
abundance: NA

CDR3aa: CASSPLTGAYEQYF
CDR3nt: TGTGCCAGCAGCCCCTTGACGGGAGCCTACGAGCAGTACTTC
v_gene: TRBV3-1
d_gene: NA
j_gene: TRBJ2-7
abundance: NA

CDR3aa: CASSIKGGETQYF
CDR3nt: TGTGCCAGTAGTATTAAGGGGGGAGAGACCCAGTACTTC
v_gene: TRBV19
d_gene: NA
j_gene: TRBJ2-5
abundance: many

CDR3aa: CASSLVSGLTTDTQYF
CDR3nt: TGTGCCAGCAGCTTAGTATCGGGACTCACCACAGATACGCAGTATTTT
v_gene: TRBV7-9
d_gene: NA
j_gene: TRBJ2-3
abundance: NA

CDR3aa: CSVGPTVNEQFF
CDR3nt: TGCAGCGTTGGTCCTACCGTTAATGAGCAGTTCTTC
v_gene: TRBV29-1
d_gene: NA
j_gene: TRBJ2-1
abundance: NA

CDR3aa: CSSRGVTGGTQYF
CDR3nt: TGCAGCTCTAGGGGAGTGACAGGGGGTACGCAGTATTTT
v_gene: TRBV29-1
d_gene: TRBD1
j_gene: TRBJ2-3
abundance: few

CDR3aa: CASSYSSIGRASGSINYNEQFF
CDR3nt: TGTGCCAGCAGTTACTCGAGTATAGGTAGGGCTAGCGGGAGTATAAATTACAATGAGCAGTTCTTC
v_gene: TRBV6-2/TRBV6-3
d_gene: TRBD2
j_gene: TRBJ2-1
abundance: NA

CDR3aa: CASSPNPYKREVAGADEQFF
CDR3nt: TGCGCCAGCAGCCCCAACCCTTACAAGCGGGAGGTGGCAGGGGCCGATGAGCAGTTCTTC
v_gene: TRBV5-1
d_gene: TRBD2
j_gene: TRBJ2-1
abundance: NA

CDR3aa: CAISEQLAGGPDEQFF
CDR3nt: TGTGCCATCAGTGAGCAGCTAGCGGGAGGGCCCGATGAGCAGTTCTTC
v_gene: TRBV10-3
d_gene: TRBD2
j_gene: TRBJ2-1
abundance: few

CDR3aa: CSAPVLDRYNEQFF
CDR3nt: TGCAGTGCCCCCGTCCTGGACAGGTACAATGAGCAGTTCTTC
v_gene: TRBV20-1
d_gene: TRBD1
j_gene: TRBJ2-1
abundance: NA

CDR3aa: CASKAGTEETQYF
CDR3nt: TGCGCCAGCAAAGCCGGGACAGAAGAGACCCAGTACTTC
v_gene: TRBV5-1
d_gene: TRBD1
j_gene: TRBJ2-5
abundance: NA

CDR3aa: CASSQLGKTYEQYF
CDR3nt: TGCGCCAGCAGCCAACTGGGTAAGACCTACGAGCAGTACTTC
v_gene: TRBV4-1
d_gene: NA
j_gene: TRBJ2-7
abundance: few

CDR3aa: CASNGQGSTDTQYF
CDR3nt: TGTGCCAGCAACGGACAGGGGAGCACAGATACGCAGTATTTT
v_gene: TRBV2
d_gene: TRBD1
j_gene: TRBJ2-3
abundance: few

CDR3aa: CSVSGDRKFF
CDR3nt: TGCAGCGTTTCAGGGGATAGGAAGTTCTTC
v_gene: TRBV29-1
d_gene: NA
j_gene: TRBJ2-1
abundance: few

CDR3aa: CAISQTPFSTDTQYF
CDR3nt: TGTGCCATCAGCCAGACTCCCTTTAGTACAGATACGCAGTATTTT
v_gene: TRBV10-3
d_gene: NA
j_gene: TRBJ2-3
abundance: NA

CDR3aa: CASSLRPGLAGGTYEQYF
CDR3nt: TGTGCCAGCAGCTTAAGACCGGGACTAGCGGGAGGTACCTACGAGCAGTACTTC
v_gene: TRBV7-3
d_gene: TRBD2
j_gene: TRBJ2-7
abundance: NA

CDR3aa: CASSVASGRLNEQYF
CDR3nt: TGCGCCAGCAGCGTCGCTAGCGGGAGGCTTAACGAGCAGTACTTC
v_gene: TRBV5-1
d_gene: TRBD2
j_gene: TRBJ2-7
abundance: few

CDR3aa: CASTPGHSPHEQYF
CDR3nt: TGTGCCAGCACGCCCGGACACTCGCCTCACGAGCAGTACTTC
v_gene: TRBV9
d_gene: NA
j_gene: TRBJ2-7
abundance: NA

CDR3aa: CASSLGASGYEQFF
CDR3nt: TGTGCCAGCAGCTTGGGCGCTAGCGGCTATGAGCAGTTCTTC
v_gene: TRBV5-6
d_gene: TRBD2
j_gene: TRBJ2-1
abundance: NA

CDR3aa: CSASNLNF
CDR3nt: TGCAGTGCTAGTAACTTGAATTTT
v_gene: TRBV20-1
d_gene: NA
j_gene: TRBJ2-3
abundance: few

CDR3aa: CASSAGGPSEQFF
CDR3nt: TGTGCCAGCAGCGCTGGAGGGCCAAGTGAGCAGTTCTTC
v_gene: TRBV9
d_gene: NA
j_gene: TRBJ2-1
abundance: few

CDR3aa: CSARRDAYEQYF
CDR3nt: TGCAGTGCCAGAAGGGATGCCTACGAGCAGTACTTC
v_gene: TRBV20-1
d_gene: NA
j_gene: TRBJ2-7
abundance: NA

CDR3aa: CSADPQIYNEQFF
CDR3nt: TGCAGTGCCGACCCTCAGATATACAATGAGCAGTTCTTC
v_gene: TRBV20-1
d_gene: NA
j_gene: TRBJ2-1
abundance: NA

CDR3aa: CASSLVQGTIVDTIYF
CDR3nt: TGTGCCAGCAGCTTGGTACAGGGGACAATCGTTGACACCATATATTTT
v_gene: TRBV3-1
d_gene: TRBD1
j_gene: TRBJ1-3
abundance: few

CDR3aa: CASSKLAGAEETQYF
CDR3nt: TGTGCCAGCAGCAAACTAGCGGGAGCAGAAGAGACCCAGTACTTC
v_gene: TRBV12-3/TRBV12-4
d_gene: TRBD2
j_gene: TRBJ2-5
abundance: NA

CDR3aa: CASSLLGTSNEQFF
CDR3nt: TGTGCCAGCAGTTTATTAGGGACAAGCAATGAGCAGTTCTTC
v_gene: TRBV27
d_gene: NA
j_gene: TRBJ2-1
abundance: few

CDR3aa: CASSDPKRELYNEQFF
CDR3nt: TGTGCCAGCAGTGACCCGAAGCGGGAGCTCTACAATGAGCAGTTCTTC
v_gene: TRBV2
d_gene: TRBD2
j_gene: TRBJ2-1
abundance: NA

CDR3aa: CASSLFHNEQFF
CDR3nt: TGCGCCAGCAGCTTGTTTCACAATGAGCAGTTCTTC
v_gene: TRBV5-1
d_gene: NA
j_gene: TRBJ2-1
abundance: few

CDR3aa: CASSLWGLADSGANVLTF
CDR3nt: TGTGCCAGCAGTTTATGGGGACTAGCGGACTCTGGGGCCAACGTCCTGACTTTC
v_gene: TRBV28
d_gene: TRBD2
j_gene: TRBJ2-6
abundance: few

CDR3aa: CASTQGQGISGANVLTF
CDR3nt: TGTGCCAGCACTCAGGGGCAGGGAATTTCTGGGGCCAACGTCCTGACTTTC
v_gene: TRBV7-9
d_gene: NA
j_gene: TRBJ2-6
abundance: few

CDR3aa: CASFRDSTDTQYF
CDR3nt: TGTGCCAGCTTCAGGGACAGCACAGATACGCAGTATTTT
v_gene: TRBV6-1
d_gene: NA
j_gene: TRBJ2-3
abundance: few

CDR3aa: CSARDRSNVRVEQYF
CDR3nt: TGCAGTGCTAGAGATAGGTCTAATGTCCGGGTCGAGCAGTACTTC
v_gene: TRBV20-1
d_gene: NA
j_gene: TRBJ2-7
abundance: NA

CDR3aa: CASSLAEGQPQHF
CDR3nt: TGTGCCAGCAGTTTAGCGGAAGGTCAGCCCCAGCATTTT
v_gene: TRBV12-3/TRBV12-4
d_gene: NA
j_gene: TRBJ1-5
abundance: many

CDR3aa: CASSLRTSALTDTQYF
CDR3nt: TGCGCCAGCAGCTTGAGGACTAGCGCCCTCACAGATACGCAGTATTTT
v_gene: TRBV5-1
d_gene: TRBD2
j_gene: TRBJ2-3
abundance: many

CDR3aa: CASSYSRMGLAPEREQFF
CDR3nt: TGTGCCAGCAGTTACTCCCGAATGGGACTAGCCCCGGAAAGGGAGCAGTTCTTC
v_gene: TRBV6-5
d_gene: TRBD2
j_gene: TRBJ2-1
abundance: few

CDR3aa: CASSQRGTGEKLFF
CDR3nt: TGTGCCAGCAGCCAGCGCGGCACTGGTGAAAAACTGTTTTTT
v_gene: TRBV14
d_gene: NA
j_gene: TRBJ1-4
abundance: few

CDR3aa: CASSQESSAYYEQYF
CDR3nt: TGCGCCAGCAGCCAAGAGAGTAGCGCCTACTACGAGCAGTACTTC
v_gene: TRBV4-1
d_gene: NA
j_gene: TRBJ2-7
abundance: few

CDR3aa: CSARVAGRPTDTQYF
CDR3nt: TGCAGTGCTAGAGTAGCCGGGAGACCCACAGATACGCAGTATTTT
v_gene: TRBV20-1
d_gene: NA
j_gene: TRBJ2-3
abundance: many

CDR3aa: CASSSGAGLWSGANVLTF
CDR3nt: TGTGCCAGCAGCTCCGGAGCAGGGTTATGGTCTGGGGCCAACGTCCTGACTTTC
v_gene: TRBV7-3
d_gene: NA
j_gene: TRBJ2-6
abundance: few

CDR3aa: CASSPHSPGVLGTGELFF
CDR3nt: TGTGCCAGCAGTCCCCACTCCCCAGGGGTTCTCGGCACCGGGGAGCTGTTTTTT
v_gene: TRBV27
d_gene: NA
j_gene: TRBJ2-2
abundance: NA

CDR3aa: CASSVDRATISYEQYF
CDR3nt: TGCGCCAGCAGCGTAGACAGGGCTACTATTTCCTACGAGCAGTACTTC
v_gene: TRBV5-1
d_gene: TRBD1
j_gene: TRBJ2-7
abundance: few